Shown below are 8 T cell receptor beta chains from a single sample sequenced in a study of T-cell reconstitution after alpha-beta-depleted transplantation in children. It was with unique molecular identifiers that the TCRbeta library was prepared. TCRdb called the PCR reads again in MiXCR, with one record for every CDR3 protein. Of under 300,000 distinct CDR3 sequences listed, approximately 9.8% were seen once; the top ten hold 5% to 6%. The starting material was PBMCs from the stem cell graft donor, obtained from the stem cell graft. These receptors were collected from a human donor who donated a stem cell graft to a child with SCID.

Ten or more counts support this clonotype. The chain combines TRBV18 with TRBJ1-1; D is uncertain. The CDR3 extends over 14 amino acids. The V gene lost 0 bases and the J gene lost 6 bases, with 11 bases spanning the gap. The germline V gene has CDR1 KGHSH and CDR2 LQKENI. For the CDR3, the DNA is TGTGCCAGCTCACCACCTTCCAGTAGCGCTGAAGCTTTCTTT. Encoded protein: CASSPPSSSAEAFF.

The chain carries TRBV20-1 and TRBJ2-1, with 11 bases fitting TRBD2. The CDR3 is 15 amino acids. Germline loops: CDR1 DFQATT, CDR2 SNEGSKA (reference sequence). The J segment lost 8 bases and the V segment lost 0 bases, leaving 6 bases of the junction unmatched. CDR3 nucleotide sequence: TGCAGTGCTAGAGATGGGGTAGCGGGGGGGCATGAGCAGTTCTTC. It translates to CSARDGVAGGHEQFF.

This chain uses TRBV5-1 with TRBJ2-2; TRBD1 matches 7 bases. Trimming at V came to 4 bases and at J to 0 bases, leaving 3 bases not matched to a gene. CDR3 size: 15 residues. Germline V CDR1 and CDR2: SGHRS, YFSETQ. The CDR3 loop is CASSTGTANTGELFF. The CDR3 nucleotides read TGCGCCAGCAGCACCGGGACAGCGAACACCGGGGAGCTGTTTTTT.

This clonotype has a count of ten or more. The chain combines TRBV2 with TRBJ1-6, with 10 nucleotides matching TRBD1. Losses at the gene ends were 6 bases for V and 10 bases for J; bases not matched to a gene: 9. This CDR3 is 15 amino acids long. Germline loops: CDR1 SNHLY, CDR2 FYNNEI. In DNA form, the CDR3 reads TGTGCCAGCAGAGACAGGGGGCGAAGGGGCTCACCCCTCCACTTT. This sequence encodes CASRDRGRRGSPLHF.

This clonotype showed up many times. This chain uses TRBV28 with TRBJ2-5, with no clear D. This CDR3 is 13 amino acids long. Between the trimmed V and J ends, which lost 3 bases and 4 bases, there was a span of 9 bases. Germline V gene sequence: CDR1 MDHEN, CDR2 SYDVKM. CDR3 residues: CASSFSDPETQYF. The CDR3 region has the DNA TGTGCCAGCAGTTTCTCCGATCCAGAGACCCAGTACTTC.

This clonotype was seen repeatedly, ten times or more. The CDR3 DNA reads TGTGCCAGCAGCCCGACGGGGACGACTAATGAAAAACTGTTTTTT. It codes for CASSPTGTTNEKLFF. The V gene is TRBV5-5, the J gene TRBJ1-4; tentative D call: TRBD1 (5 bases). With 4 bases removed from V and 2 bases from J, the gap between germline ends came to 12 bases. Germline values: CDR1 SGHKS, CDR2 YYEKEE (reference sequence). The CDR3 contains 15 residues.

This clonotype was picked up many times. The chain links TRBV20-1 to TRBJ1-2, with D possibly being TRBD1 (5 bases). V was trimmed by 1 base and J by 5 bases, leaving 17 bases between them. The CDR3 covers 15 residues. The V gene's germline CDR1 is DFQATT and CDR2 SNEGSKA (reference sequence). The CDR3 here is CSARGSKGPAYGYTF. CDR3 sequence (DNA): TGCAGTGCTAGAGGGTCGAAGGGGCCGGCTTATGGCTACACCTTC.

This chain joins TRBV6-1 and TRBJ2-2; D possibly corresponds to TRBD2 (7 bases). The V gene's germline CDR1 is MNHNS and CDR2 SASEGT. The CDR3 extends over 15 amino acids. Trimming removed 2 bases from V and 3 bases from J, with 10 bases in between. The CDR3 DNA reads TGTGCCAGCAGTGAACGGGGGGCCGACACCGGGGAGCTGTTTTTT. It translates to CASSERGADTGELFF.